This T cell receptor (beta chain) was captured by sequencing in a study of T cells expressing NK-cell markers. Study-level background: Most of the eight sequenced donors were classified as HCMV-seropositive, and one was classified as seronegative.

TCRdb re-called the 5' RACE reads; one entry per CDR3 protein, DNA not given. The table lists fewer than 400,000 distinct CDR3 sequences. CDR1 and CDR2 from the germline V gene are MNHEY and SVGAGI. This CDR3 is built from 15 residues. Input material: blood T cells: a sorted CD56 or NKG2C T cell subset, CD4+ or CD8+ T cells, or bulk PBMC T cells (not recorded which). The TCR was taken from a woman aged 45-59 years in good health. The V call is TRBV6-5, the J call TRBJ1-4. This chain's CDR3 is CASRKTGGLNEKLFF.